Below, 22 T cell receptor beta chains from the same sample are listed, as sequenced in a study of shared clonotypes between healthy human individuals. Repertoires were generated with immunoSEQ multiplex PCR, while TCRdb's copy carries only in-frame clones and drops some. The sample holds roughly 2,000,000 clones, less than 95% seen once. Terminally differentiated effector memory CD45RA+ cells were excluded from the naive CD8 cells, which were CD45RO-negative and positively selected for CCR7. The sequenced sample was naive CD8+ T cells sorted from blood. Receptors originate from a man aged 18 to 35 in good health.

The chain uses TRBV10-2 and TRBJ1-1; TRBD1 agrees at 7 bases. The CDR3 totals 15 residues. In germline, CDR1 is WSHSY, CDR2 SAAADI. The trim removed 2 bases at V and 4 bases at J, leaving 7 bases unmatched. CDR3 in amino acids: CASSEPGQGGTEAFF. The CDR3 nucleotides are TGCGCCAGCAGTGAGCCCGGGCAGGGGGGCACTGAAGCTTTCTTT.

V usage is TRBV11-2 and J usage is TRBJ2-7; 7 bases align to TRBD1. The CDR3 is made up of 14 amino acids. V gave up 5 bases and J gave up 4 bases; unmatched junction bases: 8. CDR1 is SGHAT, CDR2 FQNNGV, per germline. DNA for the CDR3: TGTGCCAGCAGCAGACAGGGATTGGTGTACGAGCAGTACTTC. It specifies CASSRQGLVYEQYF.

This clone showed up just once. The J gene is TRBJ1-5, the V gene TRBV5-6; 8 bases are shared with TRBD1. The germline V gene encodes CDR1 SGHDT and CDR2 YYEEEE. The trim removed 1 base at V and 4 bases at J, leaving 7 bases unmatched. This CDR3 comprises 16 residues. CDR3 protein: CASSLWTGIQNQPQHF. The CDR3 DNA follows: TGTGCCAGCAGCTTGTGGACAGGGATTCAAAATCAGCCCCAGCATTTT. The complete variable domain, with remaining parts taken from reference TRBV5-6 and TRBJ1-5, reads DAGVTQSPTHLIKTRGQQVTLRCSPKSGHDTVSWYQQALGQGPQFIFQYYEEEERQRGNFPDRFSGHQFPNYSSELNVNALLLGDSALYLCASSLWTGIQNQPQHFGDGTRLSIL.

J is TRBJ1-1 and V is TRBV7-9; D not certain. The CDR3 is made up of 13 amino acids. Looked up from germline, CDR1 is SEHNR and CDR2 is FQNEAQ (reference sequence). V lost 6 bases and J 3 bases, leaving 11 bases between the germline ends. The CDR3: CASSLTGDTEAFF. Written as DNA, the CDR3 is TGTGCCAGCAGTCTTACGGGAGACACTGAAGCTTTCTTT.

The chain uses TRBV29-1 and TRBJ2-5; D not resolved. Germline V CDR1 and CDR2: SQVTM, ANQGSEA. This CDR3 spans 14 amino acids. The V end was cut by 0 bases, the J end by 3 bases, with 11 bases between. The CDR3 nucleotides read TGCAGCGTTGAAGATGGTATCAGTAAAGAGACCCAGTACTTC. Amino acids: CSVEDGISKETQYF.

CDR3 loop: CASSPSILAGIPYEQYF. Written as DNA, the CDR3 is TGTGCCAGCAGCCCCTCCATCCTAGCGGGCATCCCCTACGAGCAGTACTTC. The genes are TRBV7-2 and TRBJ2-7; 8 bases match TRBD2. In germline, CDR1 is SGHTA, CDR2 FQGNSA. V lost 5 bases, J lost 2 bases, and 14 bases stayed unmatched. The CDR3 consists of 17 residues.

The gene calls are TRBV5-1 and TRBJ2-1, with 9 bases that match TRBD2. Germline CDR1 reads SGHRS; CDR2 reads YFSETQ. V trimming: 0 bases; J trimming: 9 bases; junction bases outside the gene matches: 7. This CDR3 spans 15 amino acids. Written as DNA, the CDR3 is TGCGCCAGCAGCTTGGTAGCTAGCGGGGCCGGTGAGCAGTTCTTC. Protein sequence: CASSLVASGAGEQFF.

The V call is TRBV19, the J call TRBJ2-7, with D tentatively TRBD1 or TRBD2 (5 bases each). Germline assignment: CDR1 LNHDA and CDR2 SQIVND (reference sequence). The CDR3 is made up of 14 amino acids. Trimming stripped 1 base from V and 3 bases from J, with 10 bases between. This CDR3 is CASSIGEGNYEQYF. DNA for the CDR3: TGTGCCAGTAGTATAGGAGAGGGGAACTACGAGCAGTACTTC.

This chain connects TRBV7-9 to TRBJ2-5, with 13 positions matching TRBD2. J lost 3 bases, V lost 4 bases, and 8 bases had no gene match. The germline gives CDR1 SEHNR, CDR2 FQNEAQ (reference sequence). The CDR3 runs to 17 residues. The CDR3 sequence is CASSSLPLAGGEETQYF. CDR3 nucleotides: TGTGCCAGCAGCTCCCTCCCACTAGCGGGAGGGGAAGAGACCCAGTACTTC.

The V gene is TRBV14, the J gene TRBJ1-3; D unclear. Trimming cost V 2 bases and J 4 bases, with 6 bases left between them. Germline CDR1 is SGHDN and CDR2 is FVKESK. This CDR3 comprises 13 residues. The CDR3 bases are TGTGCCAGCAGCCAATATGGGGGAAACACCATATATTTT. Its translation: CASSQYGGNTIYF. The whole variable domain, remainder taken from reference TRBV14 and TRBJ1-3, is EAGVTQFPSHSVIEKGQTVTLRCDPISGHDNLYWYRRVMGKEIKFLLHFVKESKQDESGMPNNRFLAERTGGTYSTLKVQPAELEDSGVYFCASSQYGGNTIYFGEGSWLTVV.

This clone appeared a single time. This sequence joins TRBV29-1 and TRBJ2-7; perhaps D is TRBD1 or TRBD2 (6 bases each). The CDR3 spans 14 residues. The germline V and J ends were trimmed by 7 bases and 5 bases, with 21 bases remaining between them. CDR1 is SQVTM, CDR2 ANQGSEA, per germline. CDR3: CSGLGFGGHDEQYF. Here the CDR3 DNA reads TGCAGCGGCCTGGGATTTGGGGGGCATGACGAGCAGTACTTC.

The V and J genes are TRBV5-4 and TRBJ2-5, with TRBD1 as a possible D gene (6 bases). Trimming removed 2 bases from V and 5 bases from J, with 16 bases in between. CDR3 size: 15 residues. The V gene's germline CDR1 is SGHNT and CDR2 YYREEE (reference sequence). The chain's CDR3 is CASSFTGIGLETQYF. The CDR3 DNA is TGTGCCAGCAGCTTTACAGGGATTGGGCTGGAGACCCAGTACTTC.

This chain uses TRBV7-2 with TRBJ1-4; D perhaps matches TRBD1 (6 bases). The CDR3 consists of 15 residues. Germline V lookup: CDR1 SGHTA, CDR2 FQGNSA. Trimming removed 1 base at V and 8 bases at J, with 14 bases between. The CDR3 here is CASSLGWGAEEKLFF. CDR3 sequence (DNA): TGTGCCAGCAGCTTAGGATGGGGGGCCGAGGAAAAACTGTTTTTT.

CDR3 nucleotide sequence: TGCGCCAGCAGCCAAGACTCCGGACTAGCGGGAGGGTCTGGGGAGCTGTTTTTT. This translates into CASSQDSGLAGGSGELFF. The rearrangement uses TRBV4-3 and TRBJ2-2; 15 nucleotides align to TRBD2. Germline CDR1 reads LGHNA; CDR2 reads YSLEER. With V trimmed by 0 bases and J by 8 bases, 7 bases remained unmatched. The CDR3 sequence is 18 residues long.

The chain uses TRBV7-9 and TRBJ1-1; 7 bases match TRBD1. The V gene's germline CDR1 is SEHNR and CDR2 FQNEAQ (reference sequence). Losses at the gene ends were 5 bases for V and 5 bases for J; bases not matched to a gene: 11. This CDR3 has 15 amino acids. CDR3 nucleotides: TGTGCCAGCAGCCGACCCCTGACAGGGTGGACTGAAGCTTTCTTT. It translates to CASSRPLTGWTEAFF.

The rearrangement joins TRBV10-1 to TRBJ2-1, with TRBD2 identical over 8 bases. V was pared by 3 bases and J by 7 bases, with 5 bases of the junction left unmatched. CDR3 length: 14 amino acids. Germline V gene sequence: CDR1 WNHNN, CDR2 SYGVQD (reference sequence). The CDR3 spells CASSDERESNEQFF. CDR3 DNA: TGCGCCAGCAGTGATGAGCGGGAGAGTAATGAGCAGTTCTTC.

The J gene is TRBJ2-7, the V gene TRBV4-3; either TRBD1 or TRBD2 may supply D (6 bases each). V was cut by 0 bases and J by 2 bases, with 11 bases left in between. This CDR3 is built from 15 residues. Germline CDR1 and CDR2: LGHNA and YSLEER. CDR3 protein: CASSQDSGATYEQYF. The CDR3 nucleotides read TGCGCCAGCAGCCAAGATTCGGGGGCGACCTACGAGCAGTACTTC.

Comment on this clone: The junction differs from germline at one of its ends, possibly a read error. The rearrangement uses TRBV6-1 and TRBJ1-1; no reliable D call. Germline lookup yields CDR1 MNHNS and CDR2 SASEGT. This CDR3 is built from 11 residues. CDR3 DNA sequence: TGTGCCAGCAGTGAAGGGGCTCCTACCCATTTT. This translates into CASSEGAPTHF.

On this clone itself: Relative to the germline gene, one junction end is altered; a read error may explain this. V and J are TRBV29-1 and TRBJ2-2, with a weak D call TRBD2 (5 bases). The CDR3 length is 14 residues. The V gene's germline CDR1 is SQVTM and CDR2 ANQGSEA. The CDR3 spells CSVEGTLAPGELFF. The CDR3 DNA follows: TGCAGCGTTGAAGGGACGCTAGCTCCCGGAGAGCTGTTTTTT.

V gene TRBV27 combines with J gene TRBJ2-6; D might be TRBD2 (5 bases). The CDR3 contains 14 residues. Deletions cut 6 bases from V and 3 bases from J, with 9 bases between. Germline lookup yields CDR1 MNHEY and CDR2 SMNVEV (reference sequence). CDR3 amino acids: CASRLSGGANVLTF. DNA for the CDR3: TGTGCCAGCAGACTCAGCGGTGGGGCCAACGTCCTGACTTTC.

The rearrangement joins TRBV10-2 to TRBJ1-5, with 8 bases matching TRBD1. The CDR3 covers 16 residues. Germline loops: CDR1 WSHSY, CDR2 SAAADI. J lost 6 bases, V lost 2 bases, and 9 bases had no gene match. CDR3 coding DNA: TGCGCCAGCAGTGAGGAAACCTCAGGGGGCGGTCAGCCCCAGCATTTT. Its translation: CASSEETSGGGQPQHF.

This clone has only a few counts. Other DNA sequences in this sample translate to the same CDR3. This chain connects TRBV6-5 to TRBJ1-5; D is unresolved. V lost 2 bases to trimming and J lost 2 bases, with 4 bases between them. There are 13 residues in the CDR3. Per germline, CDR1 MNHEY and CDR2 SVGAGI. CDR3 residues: CASSYGGNQPQHF. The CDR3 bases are TGTGCCAGCAGTTACGGTGGCAATCAGCCCCAGCATTTT.